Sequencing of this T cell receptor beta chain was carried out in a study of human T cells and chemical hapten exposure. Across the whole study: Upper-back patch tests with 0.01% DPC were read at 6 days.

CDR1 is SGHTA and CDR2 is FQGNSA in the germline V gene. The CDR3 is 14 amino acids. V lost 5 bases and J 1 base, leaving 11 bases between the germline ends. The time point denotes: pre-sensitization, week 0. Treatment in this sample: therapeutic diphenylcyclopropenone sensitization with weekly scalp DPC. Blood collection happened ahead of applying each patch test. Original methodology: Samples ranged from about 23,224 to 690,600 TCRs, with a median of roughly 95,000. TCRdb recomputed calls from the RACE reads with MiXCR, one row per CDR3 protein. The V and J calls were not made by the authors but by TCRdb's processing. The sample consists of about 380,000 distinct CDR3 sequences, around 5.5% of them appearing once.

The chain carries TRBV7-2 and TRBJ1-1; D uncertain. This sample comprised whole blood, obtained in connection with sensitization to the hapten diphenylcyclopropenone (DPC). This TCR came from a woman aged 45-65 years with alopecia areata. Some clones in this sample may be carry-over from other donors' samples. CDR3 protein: CASSPSPRNTEAFF. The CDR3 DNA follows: TGTGCCAGCAGCCCGAGCCCCAGGAACACTGAAGCTTTCTTT.